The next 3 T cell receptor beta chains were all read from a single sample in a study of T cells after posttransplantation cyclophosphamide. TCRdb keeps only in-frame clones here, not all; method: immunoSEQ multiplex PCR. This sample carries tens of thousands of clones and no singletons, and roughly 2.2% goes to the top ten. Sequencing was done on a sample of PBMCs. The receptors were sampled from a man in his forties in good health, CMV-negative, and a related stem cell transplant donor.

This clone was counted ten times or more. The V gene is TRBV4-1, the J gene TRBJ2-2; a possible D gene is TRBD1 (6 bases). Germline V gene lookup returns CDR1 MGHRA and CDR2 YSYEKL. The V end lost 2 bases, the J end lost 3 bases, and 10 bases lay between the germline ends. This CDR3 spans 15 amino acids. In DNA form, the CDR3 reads TGCGCCAGCAGCCAACAGGGGCGATACACCGGGGAGCTGTTTTTT. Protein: CASSQQGRYTGELFF.

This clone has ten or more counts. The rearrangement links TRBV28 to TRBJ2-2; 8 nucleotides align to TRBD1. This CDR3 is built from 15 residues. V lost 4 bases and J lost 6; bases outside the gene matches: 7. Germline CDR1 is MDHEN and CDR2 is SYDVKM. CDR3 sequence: CASSSRGQGAGELFF. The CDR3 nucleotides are TGTGCCAGCAGTTCCAGAGGACAGGGCGCCGGGGAGCTGTTTTTT.

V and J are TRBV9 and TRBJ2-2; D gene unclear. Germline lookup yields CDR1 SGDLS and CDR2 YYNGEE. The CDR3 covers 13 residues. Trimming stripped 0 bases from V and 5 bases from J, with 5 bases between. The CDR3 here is CASSVVETGELFF. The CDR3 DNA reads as TGTGCCAGCAGCGTAGTCGAGACCGGGGAGCTGTTTTTT.